A single sample gave rise to the 30 T cell receptor beta chains below, sequenced in a study of blood T cells in healthy people across ages. The second PCR ran roughly 7 to 12 cycles with a sample-barcoded 5' primer and J-beta primers. TCRdb passed the 5' RACE reads through MiXCR, listing each CDR3 protein once. The data show 1.5 million or so distinct CDR3 sequences, around 40% seen once. The sample taken for sequencing was blood. The receptors were gathered from a woman between 18 and 30 years old in good health.

This clonotype has at least ten counts. The chain has TRBV4-3 and TRBJ2-1; TRBD2 might be the D (5 bases). The V gene's germline CDR1 is LGHNA and CDR2 YSLEER. Deletions cut 5 bases from V and 1 base from J, with 12 bases between. The CDR3 length is 15 residues. The CDR3 loop is CASSLASDSYNEQFF. The CDR3 DNA reads TGCGCCAGCAGCTTAGCGTCAGATTCCTACAATGAGCAGTTCTTC.

There are many counts of this clonotype. V is TRBV9 and J is TRBJ2-1; no firm D call. The germline gives CDR1 SGDLS, CDR2 YYNGEE. The ends were cut back, 4 bases at V and 0 bases at J, with 14 bases in the middle. This CDR3 has 16 amino acids. The CDR3 sequence: CASSPATYSSYNEQFF. CDR3 DNA sequence: TGTGCCAGCAGCCCCGCGACGTATAGCTCCTACAATGAGCAGTTCTTC.

This clonotype was counted a few times. J is TRBJ2-3 and V is TRBV7-9, with D possibly matching TRBD2 (6 bases). V was shortened by 4 bases and J by 2 bases, with 16 bases between the two germline ends. The V gene's germline CDR1 is SEHNR and CDR2 FQNEAQ (reference sequence). The CDR3 has 16 amino acids. The DNA of the CDR3 is TGTGCCAGCAGCTCAAACCATGGGACTTCCACAGATACGCAGTATTTT. Translation gives CASSSNHGTSTDTQYF.

This chain connects TRBV12-3 or TRBV12-4 to TRBJ2-4; 11 bases are a match to TRBD1. This CDR3 has 12 residues. V trimming: 6 bases; J trimming: 13 bases; junction bases outside the gene matches: 5. CDR3 amino acids: CASRLGQGVQYF. CDR3 DNA: TGTGCCAGCAGATTGGGACAGGGGGTGCAGTACTTC.

The V and J genes are TRBV5-6 and TRBJ2-7; weak D call: TRBD2 (6 bases). The ends were cut back, 3 bases at V and 2 bases at J, with 18 bases in the middle. Looked up from germline, CDR1 is SGHDT and CDR2 is YYEEEE. The CDR3 is 16 residues long. The CDR3 DNA follows: TGTGCCAGCAGCTACCCCGTAGGGACTTCTACCTACGAGCAGTACTTC. Its protein product is CASSYPVGTSTYEQYF.

V and J are TRBV20-1 and TRBJ1-4; D might be TRBD1 (6 bases). The CDR3 consists of 14 residues. V lost 4 bases and J 3 bases, leaving 12 bases between the germline ends. CDR1 DFQATT and CDR2 SNEGSKA come from the germline V gene (reference sequence). This chain's CDR3 is CSAKRGGSNEKLFF. As DNA, the CDR3 is TGCAGTGCTAAGAGAGGGGGGTCTAATGAAAAACTGTTTTTT.

The rearrangement joins TRBV5-1 to TRBJ2-7; D is possibly TRBD1 or TRBD2 (5 bases each). CDR1 and CDR2 (germline): SGHRS, YFSETQ. V was trimmed by 3 bases and J by 3 bases, leaving 10 bases between them. This CDR3 is built from 13 residues. CDR3 in amino acids: CASSSGAFYEQYF. The CDR3 DNA is TGCGCCAGCAGCTCCGGGGCGTTCTACGAGCAGTACTTC.

J is TRBJ1-1 and V is TRBV11-2; D gene ambiguous. CDR1 and CDR2 (germline): SGHAT, FQNNGV. The CDR3 contains 12 residues. With 10 bases removed from V and 1 base from J, the gap between germline ends came to 10 bases. CDR3 amino acids: CATATSNTEAFF. CDR3 in DNA: TGTGCCACTGCGACTTCGAACACTGAAGCTTTCTTT.

The chain joins TRBV7-2 to TRBJ2-3, with 12 bases that match TRBD2. V lost 5 bases and J lost 6; bases outside the gene matches: 9. CDR3 length equals 16 residues. The germline CDR1 and CDR2 sequences are SGHTA and FQGNSA. This CDR3 reads CASSRTGLAGRDTQYF. The CDR3 DNA reads TGTGCCAGCAGCCGGACCGGACTAGCGGGGAGGGATACGCAGTATTTT.

The chain recombines TRBV3-1 with TRBJ2-2, with TRBD2 identical over 8 bases. The germline CDR1 and CDR2 sequences are LGHDT and YNNKEL (reference sequence). Unmatched junction bases numbered 4, after V lost 4 bases and J lost 0 bases. This CDR3 comprises 16 residues. The CDR3 DNA reads as TGTGCCAGCAGCCCAACTAGCGGTTCGAACACCGGGGAGCTGTTTTTT. Its translation: CASSPTSGSNTGELFF.

This clonotype was found a few times. The gene calls are TRBV3-1 and TRBJ2-7; the D gene is possibly TRBD2 (5 bases). CDR3 size: 14 residues. V lost 1 base, J lost 5 bases, and 12 bases lay in between. CDR1 and CDR2 (germline): LGHDT, YNNKEL (reference sequence). DNA of the CDR3: TGTGCCAGCAGCCAAGCGAGAGGGCGGAACGAGCAGTACTTC. Protein sequence: CASSQARGRNEQYF.

The chain links TRBV18 to TRBJ1-2; 7 bases fit TRBD1. This CDR3 spans 15 amino acids. Trimming at V came to 5 bases and at J to 5 bases, leaving 11 bases not matched to a gene. Germline-derived CDR1 and CDR2 are KGHSH and LQKENI. CDR3 sequence reads: CASSSSWDSPYGYTF. The CDR3 DNA sequence: TGTGCCAGCTCATCTTCCTGGGACAGCCCTTATGGCTACACCTTC.

The rearrangement links TRBV10-3 to TRBJ2-6; D remains unclear. This CDR3 has 14 residues. The ends were cut back, 3 bases at V and 3 bases at J, with 6 bases in the middle. The V gene's germline CDR1 is ENHRY and CDR2 SYGVKD. For the CDR3, the DNA is TGTGCCATCAGTGAACAAAGTGGGGCCAACGTCCTGACTTTC. This encodes CAISEQSGANVLTF.

There are a few counts of this clonotype. As DNA, the CDR3 is TGTGCCAGCAGCGCCCAGACAGGGGCTGGGGGTACGCAGTATTTT. As protein: CASSAQTGAGGTQYF. The rearrangement links TRBV9 to TRBJ2-3, with 8 bases lining up with TRBD1. The CDR3 spans 15 residues. The trim removed 3 bases at V and 8 bases at J, leaving 11 bases unmatched. From germline, CDR1 is SGDLS and CDR2 YYNGEE.

This clonotype has at least ten counts. This chain links TRBV25-1 with TRBJ2-4; D might be TRBD1 (6 bases). The CDR3 loop spans 13 amino acids. Trimming cost V 0 bases and J 9 bases, with 9 bases left between them. The germline V gene has CDR1 MGHDK and CDR2 SYGVNS. This chain's CDR3 is CASSEYRGGIQYF. In nucleotides, the CDR3 is TGTGCCAGCAGTGAATATAGAGGGGGCATTCAGTACTTC.

This clonotype was seen a handful of times. This chain links TRBV7-8 with TRBJ1-1; unclear D gene. The CDR3 is 15 residues long. CDR1 is SGHVS and CDR2 is FQNEAQ in the germline V gene. The V and J ends lost 4 bases and 7 bases respectively, with 19 bases between them. CDR3 DNA: TGTGCCAGCAGCTACGAAGGCGCCTCCAACTGTGAAGCTTTCTTT. This sequence encodes CASSYEGASNCEAFF.

This chain uses TRBV5-1 with TRBJ2-5; 13 positions match TRBD2. Germline V gives CDR1 SGHRS, CDR2 YFSETQ. The CDR3 sequence is 15 residues long. Losses at the gene ends were 2 bases for V and 4 bases for J; bases not matched to a gene: 2. In DNA form, the CDR3 reads TGCGCCAGCAGCTTTGGACTAGCGGGAGCAGAGACCCAGTACTTC. It codes for CASSFGLAGAETQYF.

In its sample, this clonotype was seen a few times. The chain is built from TRBV7-8 and TRBJ2-7; 7 nucleotides line up with TRBD1. V was clipped by 4 bases and J by 4 bases; unmatched bases: 4. CDR1 and CDR2 (germline): SGHVS, FQNEAQ. The length of the CDR3 is 13 residues. CDR3 in DNA: TGTGCCAGCAGCTGGGGACAGCTATACGAGCAGTACTTC. Encoded protein: CASSWGQLYEQYF. Full variable domain (remainder filled in from reference TRBV7-8 and TRBJ2-7): GAGVSQSPRYKVAKRGQDVALRCDPISGHVSLFWYQQALGQGPEFLTYFQNEAQLDKSGLPSDRFFAERPEGSVSTLKIQRTQQEDSAVYLCASSWGQLYEQYFGPGTRLTVT.

This clonotype has more than one count but fewer than ten. V is TRBV29-1 and J is TRBJ1-1, with D tentatively TRBD1 (5 bases). CDR3 length: 12 amino acids. With 5 bases removed from V and 5 bases from J, the gap between germline ends came to 12 bases. Looked up from germline, CDR1 is SQVTM and CDR2 is ANQGSEA. Here the CDR3 DNA reads TGCAGCGTTCCAGGGTTAGGGACTGAAGCTTTCTTT. Protein sequence: CSVPGLGTEAFF.

This chain connects TRBV27 to TRBJ2-2; D may match TRBD1 or TRBD2 (5 bases each). From germline, CDR1 is MNHEY and CDR2 SMNVEV (reference sequence). The germline V and J ends were trimmed by 0 bases and 1 base, with 12 bases remaining between them. The CDR3 runs 17 residues. CDR3 residues: CASSLSFGAGNTGELFF. DNA for the CDR3: TGTGCCAGCAGTTTATCCTTCGGGGCGGGGAACACCGGGGAGCTGTTTTTT.

J is TRBJ1-1 and V is TRBV20-1; the match to TRBD1 covers 7 bases. The CDR3 consists of 12 residues. The trim removed 5 bases at V and 4 bases at J, leaving 4 bases unmatched. Germline CDR1 and CDR2: DFQATT and SNEGSKA (reference sequence). CDR3 amino acids: CSALTGCTEAFF. The CDR3 nucleotides read TGCAGTGCTTTGACAGGGTGCACTGAAGCTTTCTTT.

The rearrangement links TRBV29-1 to TRBJ2-7; possible D gene TRBD1, 5 bases. The V end lost 6 bases, the J end lost 1 base, and 16 bases lay between the germline ends. The length of the CDR3 is 14 residues. Germline CDR1 reads SQVTM; CDR2 reads ANQGSEA. CDR3: CSVYILTDSYEQYF. In nucleotides, the CDR3 is TGCAGCGTGTATATACTGACAGATTCCTACGAGCAGTACTTC.

The chain has TRBV12-3 or TRBV12-4 and TRBJ2-7, with TRBD1 identical over 8 bases. Gene TRBJ2-5 matches the end of the DNA better, so the J call may be wrong. The CDR3 runs 15 residues. The CDR3 loop is CASSTPGQGRETQYF. Here the CDR3 DNA reads TGTGCCAGCAGTACCCCAGGACAGGGTAGGGAGACCCAGTACTTC.

The V and J genes are TRBV4-3 and TRBJ2-2, with 11 nucleotides matching TRBD2. Unmatched junction bases numbered 1, after V lost 4 bases and J lost 6 bases. The length of the CDR3 is 14 residues. Germline-derived CDR1 and CDR2 are LGHNA and YSLEER. The CDR3 bases are TGCGCCAGCAGCCCGGGACTAGCGGCCGGGGAGCTGTTTTTT. Translation gives CASSPGLAAGELFF.

The CDR3 sequence: CSARWTGGGETQYF. The DNA for the CDR3 is TGCAGTGCAAGGTGGACAGGGGGCGGGGAGACCCAGTACTTC. The chain recombines TRBV20-1 with TRBJ2-5; TRBD1 aligns across 11 bases. Germline trimming cut 6 bases from V and 5 bases from J; bases unmatched to any gene: 8. The CDR3 has 14 amino acids. Germline V gene lookup returns CDR1 DFQATT and CDR2 SNEGSKA (reference sequence).

The chain employs TRBV18 and TRBJ2-7; D could derive from TRBD1 or TRBD2 (5 bases each). V was pared by 3 bases and J by 0 bases, with 21 bases between. Germline CDR1 is KGHSH and CDR2 is LQKENI. The CDR3 is made up of 18 amino acids. In DNA, the CDR3 is TGTGCCAGCTCACCGCGTGTTAGAGGGGCGGACACCTCCTACGAGCAGTACTTC. Translated: CASSPRVRGADTSYEQYF.

The V and J genes are TRBV4-3 and TRBJ1-3, with a possible D match to TRBD1 (5 bases). With 3 bases removed from V and 0 bases from J, the gap between germline ends came to 12 bases. Germline V gives CDR1 LGHNA, CDR2 YSLEER. This CDR3 is built from 16 residues. The CDR3: CASSQGQGSSGNTIYF. In DNA, the CDR3 is TGCGCCAGCAGCCAGGGTCAGGGCAGCTCTGGAAACACCATATATTTT.

This clonotype was seen a few times. The chain is built from TRBV29-1 and TRBJ1-1; D not resolved. Germline CDR1 SQVTM, CDR2 ANQGSEA. This CDR3 contains 13 residues. V was shortened by 1 base and J by 2 bases, with 8 bases between the two germline ends. CDR3 DNA: TGCAGCGTTGAAGTGCACTTTAACACTGAAGCTTTCTTT. As protein: CSVEVHFNTEAFF.

About this clonotype itself: The junction differs from germline at one of its ends, possibly a read error. The chain is built from TRBV10-2 and TRBJ2-7; a possible D gene is TRBD2 (6 bases). With the DNA end fitting TRBJ2-5 better, the J assignment may be wrong. The CDR3 is made up of 15 amino acids. Germline V gives CDR1 WSHSY, CDR2 SAAADI. This CDR3 is CTSSDGTLGRETQYF. DNA of the CDR3: TGCACCAGCAGTGACGGGACCCTGGGGAGGGAGACCCAGTACTTC.

This clonotype has just one count. This rearrangement joins TRBV6-5 to TRBJ2-3; 12 bases are a match to TRBD2. Germline CDR1 MNHEY, CDR2 SVGAGI. Unmatched junction bases numbered 14, after V lost 2 bases and J lost 8 bases. The CDR3 consists of 18 residues. The CDR3 DNA reads TGTGCCAGCAGTTACCTAAGCTATTCTAGCGGGAGGGCGAGTACGCAGTATTTT. This translates into CASSYLSYSSGRASTQYF.